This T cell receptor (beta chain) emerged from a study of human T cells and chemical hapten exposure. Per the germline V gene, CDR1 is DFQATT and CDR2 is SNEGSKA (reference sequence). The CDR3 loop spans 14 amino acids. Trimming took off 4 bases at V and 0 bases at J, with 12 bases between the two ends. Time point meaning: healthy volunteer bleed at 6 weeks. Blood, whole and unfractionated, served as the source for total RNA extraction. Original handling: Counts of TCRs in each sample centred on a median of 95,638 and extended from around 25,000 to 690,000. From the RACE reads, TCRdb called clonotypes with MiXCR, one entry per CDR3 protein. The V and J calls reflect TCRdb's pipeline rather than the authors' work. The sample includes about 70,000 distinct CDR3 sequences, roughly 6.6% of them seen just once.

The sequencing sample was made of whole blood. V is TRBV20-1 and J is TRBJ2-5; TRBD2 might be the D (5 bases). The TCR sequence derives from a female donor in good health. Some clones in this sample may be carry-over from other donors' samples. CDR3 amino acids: CSANADSYQETQYF. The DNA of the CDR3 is TGCAGTGCTAACGCGGACTCCTACCAAGAGACCCAGTACTTC.